Each of the 15 T cell receptor beta chains below was sequenced from the same sample in a study of blood T cell repertoires in COVID-19. The table came from immunoSEQ multiplex PCR; TCRdb's copy has only in-frame clones and leaves some out. This table holds around 370,000 clones, around 90% found once. The sequenced material came from peripheral blood. Receptors originate from a man aged 18 to 29 with active or convalescent COVID-19.

The rearrangement uses TRBV27 and TRBJ1-6, with D possibly matching TRBD1 (5 bases). Germline V CDR1 and CDR2: MNHEY, SMNVEV (reference sequence). The CDR3 runs 15 residues. Between the trimmed V and J ends, which lost 6 bases and 5 bases, there was a span of 14 bases. This chain's CDR3 is CASSHKGSHNSPLHF. The CDR3 nucleotides read TGTGCCAGCAGCCATAAGGGGTCCCATAATTCACCCCTCCACTTT.

The chain recombines TRBV24-1 with TRBJ2-1; no definite D call. This CDR3 contains 13 residues. V lost 3 bases and J lost 12, with 14 bases in between. Germline V lookup: CDR1 KGHDR, CDR2 SFDVKD. CDR3 nucleotides: TGTGCCACCAGTGATCCCGCCAGATTCGTGCAGTTCTTC. As protein: CATSDPARFVQFF.

This clone was recorded once. The chain carries TRBV9 and TRBJ2-1; a possible D gene is TRBD2 (5 bases). The length of the CDR3 is 15 residues. Germline V gene sequence: CDR1 SGDLS, CDR2 YYNGEE. Between the trimmed V and J ends, which lost 3 bases and 8 bases, there was a span of 18 bases. CDR3 in DNA: TGTGCCAGCAGCGACGGGGAGTTGTCGATATATGAGCAGTTCTTC. The encoded protein is CASSDGELSIYEQFF.

This sequence joins TRBV5-1 and TRBJ2-6; no clear D. Trimming removed 3 bases from V and 0 bases from J, with 10 bases in between. Germline-derived CDR1 and CDR2 are SGHRS and YFSETQ. The CDR3 covers 16 residues. CDR3 sequence reads: CASSSPVLSGANVLTF. CDR3 nucleotides: TGCGCCAGCAGCTCCCCAGTCCTCTCTGGGGCCAACGTCCTGACTTTC.

This clone was found a few times. The gene calls are TRBV6-1 and TRBJ2-5; 11 bases match TRBD2. Trimming at V came to 1 base and at J to 1 base, leaving 8 bases not matched to a gene. This CDR3 has 18 residues. The germline V gene has CDR1 MNHNS and CDR2 SASEGT. CDR3 coding DNA: TGTGCCAGCAGTGAAGTCACTAGCGGGAGTATTAGCCAAGAGACCCAGTACTTC. Translating it yields CASSEVTSGSISQETQYF.

This clone is a singleton in its sample. The chain carries TRBV19 and TRBJ2-2; 10 bases map to TRBD1. CDR1 LNHDA and CDR2 SQIVND come from the germline V gene (reference sequence). The CDR3 has 20 residues. The trim removed 6 bases at V and 5 bases at J, leaving 21 bases unmatched. CDR3 protein: CASRFIRDRGVVRKTGELFF. CDR3 bases: TGTGCCAGTAGATTCATCCGGGACAGGGGAGTTGTTAGGAAAACCGGGGAGCTGTTTTTT.

The chain couples TRBV7-6 to TRBJ2-7, with D maybe TRBD2 (8 bases). CDR3 size: 14 residues. V dropped 5 bases and J dropped 4 bases, with 15 bases sitting between them. Germline V gives CDR1 SGHVS, CDR2 FNYEAQ. The CDR3 reads CASSREGARYEQYF. The CDR3 nucleotides read TGTGCCAGCAGCCGGGAGGGGGCTAGATACGAGCAGTACTTC.

This chain joins TRBV10-3 and TRBJ1-1, with TRBD1 identical over 8 bases. The germline V gene encodes CDR1 ENHRY and CDR2 SYGVKD. Trimming took 6 bases from V and 2 from J; bases not matched to a gene: 5. CDR3 length equals 14 residues. The chain's CDR3 is CAIRGTGPNTEAFF. The CDR3 DNA is TGTGCCATCAGAGGGACAGGCCCAAACACTGAAGCTTTCTTT.

This clone has a single count. The rearrangement uses TRBV27 and TRBJ2-3; tentative D call: TRBD2 (5 bases). CDR3 size: 13 residues. Deletions cut 6 bases from V and 5 bases from J, with 12 bases between. CDR1 is MNHEY and CDR2 is SMNVEV in the germline V gene (reference sequence). The CDR3 DNA reads TGTGCCAGCAGCCTAAGGAGGTTAGATACGCAGTATTTT. Residues: CASSLRRLDTQYF.

V and J are TRBV5-1 and TRBJ2-7; maybe TRBD1 (5 bases). The CDR3 runs 14 residues. Trimming pared 4 bases from V and 4 bases from J, leaving 15 bases between. Germline V gene data show CDR1 as SGHRS and CDR2 as YFSETQ. The CDR3 DNA reads TGCGCCAGCAGCCCCCTCCAGGGAATTTACGAGCAGTACTTC. Its protein is CASSPLQGIYEQYF.

The chain has TRBV19 and TRBJ2-7, with 11 bases identical to TRBD1. Germline CDR1 is LNHDA and CDR2 is SQIVND (reference sequence). J was trimmed by 6 bases and V by 1 base; bases with no gene match: 2. CDR3 length: 14 residues. DNA for the CDR3: TGTGCCAGTAGTATAGTCGGGACAGGGGGCGAGCAGTACTTC. Residues: CASSIVGTGGEQYF.

This chain links TRBV19 with TRBJ2-7; D may be TRBD2 (5 bases). The germline V gene encodes CDR1 LNHDA and CDR2 SQIVND (reference sequence). Trimming removed 6 bases from V and 3 bases from J, with 15 bases in between. This CDR3 spans 14 amino acids. DNA for the CDR3: TGTGCCAGTAGCCCCTCGGACGGGGACTACGAGCAGTACTTC. As protein: CASSPSDGDYEQYF.

A word on this clone: A junction end diverges from the germline sequence, so it may reflect a read error. The same CDR3 is also encoded by other DNA sequences in this sample. V gene TRBV7-2 combines with J gene TRBJ2-3, with D tentatively TRBD2 (5 bases). There are 15 residues in the CDR3. Germline V gene data show CDR1 as SGHTA and CDR2 as FQGNSA. This chain's CDR3 is CASSLAPGSTDTQYF. The CDR3 coding sequence is TGTGCCAGCAGCCTAGCCCCCGGGAGCACAGATACGCAGTATTTT.

Points on this clone: An end of the junction does not agree with germline; a read error may underlie this. The rearrangement uses TRBV7-7 and TRBJ2-1, with D possibly matching TRBD2 (6 bases). Looked up from germline, CDR1 is SSHAT and CDR2 is FNYEAQ (reference sequence). This CDR3 contains 15 residues. CDR3 protein: CASSVIAASYNEQFF. The CDR3 DNA reads as TGTGCTAGCAGCGTGATAGCGGCTTCCTACAATGAGCAGTTCTTC.

The gene calls are TRBV18 and TRBJ2-1, with 13 bases aligning to TRBD2. V shed 3 bases and J 3 bases; nucleotides not matched to a gene: 8. Germline V gives CDR1 KGHSH, CDR2 LQKENI. The CDR3 has 18 amino acids. The CDR3 loop is CASSPPGLAGSLYNEQFF. The CDR3 DNA follows: TGTGCCAGCTCACCTCCGGGACTAGCGGGATCTCTCTACAATGAGCAGTTCTTC.